A single sample is the source of the 26 T cell receptor beta chains below, sequenced in a study of OX40 agonist ivuxolimab in advanced cancers. Repertoires were generated with immunoSEQ multiplex PCR, while TCRdb's copy carries only in-frame clones and drops some. The sample shows about 70,000 clones, roughly nine tenths of them seen only once. The sample was CD4+ or CD8+ T cells sorted from blood, taken in a trial of the OX40 agonist ivuxolimab. The receptors here all came from an adult with an advanced solid tumor such as melanoma, head and neck, liver or kidney cancer.

The chain joins TRBV5-1 to TRBJ1-4, with TRBD1 as a possible D gene (6 bases). The length of the CDR3 is 15 residues. V lost 0 bases and J lost 4, with 10 bases in between. Germline V gives CDR1 SGHRS, CDR2 YFSETQ. CDR3 sequence: CASSLEQGRNEKLFF. CDR3 bases: TGCGCCAGCAGCTTGGAACAGGGCCGTAATGAAAAACTGTTTTTT.

This rearrangement joins TRBV20-1 to TRBJ2-5; no definite D call. Trimming left V 8 bases short and J 6 bases short, with 13 bases between. The germline gives CDR1 DFQATT, CDR2 SNEGSKA (reference sequence). This CDR3 is built from 11 residues. CDR3 region: CSPSWDKTQYF. For the CDR3, the DNA is TGCAGTCCTTCTTGGGATAAGACCCAGTACTTC.

The genes are TRBV4-1 and TRBJ1-5; 10 nucleotides align to TRBD1. Germline V gene data show CDR1 as MGHRA and CDR2 as YSYEKL. The CDR3 sequence is 15 residues long. Trimming cost V 3 bases and J 6 bases; bases outside gene matches: 5. The CDR3, as DNA: TGCGCCAGCAGCCACGGGACAGGGGAGGTTCAGCCCCAGCATTTT. Its translation: CASSHGTGEVQPQHF.

This chain connects TRBV5-6 to TRBJ2-5; the D gene is possibly TRBD1 (5 bases). The CDR3 spans 15 residues. V lost 5 bases, J lost 0 bases, and 14 bases lay in between. CDR1 SGHDT and CDR2 YYEEEE come from the germline V gene. The CDR3 loop reads CASSSRAGYQETQYF. The CDR3 DNA reads TGTGCCAGCAGTTCCCGCGCAGGGTACCAAGAGACCCAGTACTTC.

This rearrangement joins TRBV6-1 to TRBJ2-7, with 10 bases matching TRBD1. The trim removed 6 bases at V and 2 bases at J, leaving 4 bases unmatched. The CDR3 is 14 residues long. The germline V gene has CDR1 MNHNS and CDR2 SASEGT. The DNA of the CDR3 is TGTGCCAGCAGGGGGGACAGGGGTCCCTACGAGCAGTACTTC. Encoded protein: CASRGDRGPYEQYF.

The chain couples TRBV2 to TRBJ1-4; D is possibly TRBD1 (6 bases). Trimming stripped 11 bases from V and 8 bases from J, with 12 bases between. This CDR3 has 11 amino acids. Germline V gives CDR1 SNHLY, CDR2 FYNNEI. The CDR3 loop reads CAGGPYEKLFF. In DNA, the CDR3 is TGTGCCGGGGGCCCGTACGAAAAACTGTTTTTT.

The rearrangement uses TRBV10-3 and TRBJ2-2, with 12 nucleotides matching TRBD2. Germline CDR1 reads ENHRY; CDR2 reads SYGVKD. There are 16 residues in the CDR3. After removal of 8 bases from V and 1 base from J, the junction contained 5 bases not matched to a gene. CDR3 in amino acids: CAIPRGLAGNTGELFF. CDR3 DNA sequence: TGTGCCATCCCCCGGGGACTAGCGGGGAACACCGGGGAGCTGTTTTTT.

In DNA, the CDR3 is TGTGCCAGCAGCTTCTCCCTCAACAGGGGGAAGTACGAGCAGTACTTC. It codes for CASSFSLNRGKYEQYF. V is TRBV5-6 and J is TRBJ2-7; 8 bases agree with TRBD1. Trimming at V came to 2 bases and at J to 4 bases, leaving 11 bases not matched to a gene. Germline CDR1 reads SGHDT; CDR2 reads YYEEEE. The CDR3 has 16 residues.

This clone was counted only a few times. The chain is built from TRBV14 and TRBJ2-5; 10 bases are shared with TRBD1. The CDR3 totals 15 residues. The V gene's germline CDR1 is SGHDN and CDR2 FVKESK. The trim removed 5 bases at V and 5 bases at J, leaving 8 bases unmatched. The CDR3 spells CASSYDRGRRETQYF. Here the CDR3 DNA reads TGTGCCAGCAGCTACGACAGGGGGCGCCGGGAGACCCAGTACTTC.

A few counts support this clone. The chain is built from TRBV2 and TRBJ1-5; tentatively, D is TRBD1 (5 bases). Germline V gene lookup returns CDR1 SNHLY and CDR2 FYNNEI. The CDR3 sequence is 13 residues long. The V end was cut by 11 bases, the J end by 2 bases, with 13 bases between. The CDR3 region is CASGREGNQPQHF. CDR3 sequence (DNA): TGTGCCTCCGGCAGGGAGGGCAATCAGCCCCAGCATTTT.

This chain connects TRBV30 to TRBJ2-6, with D uncertain. This CDR3 contains 13 residues. Germline loops: CDR1 GTSNPN, CDR2 SVGIG (reference sequence). The V and J ends lost 3 bases and 1 base respectively, with 4 bases between them. CDR3 residues: CAWSGSGANVLTF. CDR3 bases: TGTGCCTGGAGCGGGTCTGGGGCCAACGTCCTGACTTTC.

The V call is TRBV19, the J call TRBJ1-5; D unclear. The CDR3 loop spans 14 amino acids. Germline-derived CDR1 and CDR2 are LNHDA and SQIVND (reference sequence). V was trimmed by 5 bases and J by 4 bases, leaving 12 bases between them. The CDR3 nucleotides read TGTGCCAGTAGTGATCCGAGCCTGAATCAGCCCCAGCATTTT. It encodes CASSDPSLNQPQHF.

The chain links TRBV5-1 to TRBJ2-7, with TRBD1 matching over 8 bases. This CDR3 has 15 amino acids. Germline V CDR1 and CDR2: SGHRS, YFSETQ. With 3 bases clipped from V and 4 bases from J, the junction kept 9 bases outside the gene matches. CDR3 nucleotides: TGCGCCAGCAGCTCCAGAGGACAGGGTCCTTACGAGCAGTACTTC. It yields the protein CASSSRGQGPYEQYF.

The chain has TRBV7-9 and TRBJ1-3; D is unresolved. Trimming pared 2 bases from V and 0 bases from J, leaving 8 bases between. The CDR3 is 15 amino acids. Germline V lookup: CDR1 SEHNR, CDR2 FQNEAQ (reference sequence). CDR3 DNA sequence: TGTGCCAGCAGCTTATTGGACCTCTCTGGAAACACCATATATTTT. Protein product: CASSLLDLSGNTIYF. The full variable domain, in which reference TRBV7-9 and TRBJ1-3 provide the parts outside the CDR3, is DTGVSQNPRHKITKRGQNVTFRCDPISEHNRLYWYRQTLGQGPEFLTYFQNEAQLEKSRLLSDRFSAERPKGSFSTLEIQRTEQGDSAMYLCASSLLDLSGNTIYFGEGSWLTVV.

The rearrangement joins TRBV18 to TRBJ1-1; possibly TRBD1 for D (6 bases). The germline V gene encodes CDR1 KGHSH and CDR2 LQKENI. The CDR3 runs to 18 residues. Trimming pared 1 base from V and 3 bases from J, leaving 21 bases between. CDR3 residues: CASSPQTGHSYGDTEAFF. DNA of the CDR3: TGTGCCAGCTCACCACAGACAGGTCATTCCTATGGAGACACTGAAGCTTTCTTT.

This chain joins TRBV19 and TRBJ1-5; 8 nucleotides line up with TRBD1. Germline lookup yields CDR1 LNHDA and CDR2 SQIVND (reference sequence). The CDR3 runs to 13 residues. The V and J ends lost 7 bases and 6 bases, in that order; junction bases with no gene match: 5. The CDR3, as DNA: TGTGCCAGTACGGACAGGGCTAGTCAGCCCCAGCATTTT. It yields the protein CASTDRASQPQHF.

This clone turned up a few times. As DNA, the CDR3 is TGTGCCCGAGGACGACAGGGGAGAACTGAAGCTTTCTTT. Protein sequence: CARGRQGRTEAFF. The chain links TRBV30 to TRBJ1-1, with 8 bases matching TRBD1. The J segment lost 5 bases and the V segment lost 8 bases, leaving 10 bases of the junction unmatched. The CDR3 contains 13 residues. CDR1 and CDR2 (germline): GTSNPN, SVGIG (reference sequence).

The V gene is TRBV5-1, the J gene TRBJ2-3; 9 bases are a match to TRBD1. This CDR3 contains 14 residues. V was clipped by 5 bases and J by 2 bases; unmatched bases: 3. In germline, CDR1 is SGHRS, CDR2 YFSETQ. CDR3: CASRRTGATDTQYF. As DNA, the CDR3 is TGCGCCAGCAGGAGGACAGGGGCCACAGATACGCAGTATTTT. The full variable domain, in which reference TRBV5-1 and TRBJ2-3 provide the parts outside the CDR3, is KAGVTQTPRYLIKTRGQQVTLSCSPISGHRSVSWYQQTPGQGLQFLFEYFSETQRNKGNFPGRFSGRQFSNSRSEMNVSTLELGDSALYLCASRRTGATDTQYFGPGTRLTVL.

This clone was seen a single time. V gene TRBV27 combines with J gene TRBJ2-7; perhaps D is TRBD1 or TRBD2 (5 bases each). The CDR3 spans 15 residues. V lost 3 bases to trimming and J lost 0 bases, with 12 bases between them. Germline V CDR1 and CDR2: MNHEY, SMNVEV (reference sequence). This CDR3 is CASSFPGRTSYEQYF. The CDR3, as DNA: TGTGCCAGCAGTTTCCCGGGACGGACCTCCTACGAGCAGTACTTC.

The chain combines TRBV18 with TRBJ1-1; no firm D call. Germline CDR1 KGHSH, CDR2 LQKENI. The CDR3 sequence is 12 residues long. V was clipped by 3 bases and J by 6 bases, with 8 bases between them. CDR3 coding DNA: TGTGCCAGCTCACCCCGGGGTCCTGAAGCTTTCTTT. It is translated as CASSPRGPEAFF.

V and J are TRBV7-2 and TRBJ2-3, with TRBD1 as a possible D gene (5 bases). Trimming left V 1 base short and J 0 bases short, with 8 bases between. CDR1 is SGHTA and CDR2 is FQGNSA in the germline V gene. This CDR3 contains 15 residues. The CDR3 here is CASSLGGLSTDTQYF. CDR3 DNA sequence: TGTGCCAGCAGCTTAGGGGGCCTGAGCACAGATACGCAGTATTTT.

The chain carries TRBV6-5 and TRBJ2-7, with 8 bases aligning to TRBD2. There are 12 residues in the CDR3. Germline V lookup: CDR1 MNHEY, CDR2 SVGAGI. J lost 6 bases, V lost 6 bases, and 4 bases had no gene match. The CDR3 protein is CASRETSGEQYF. CDR3 nucleotides: TGTGCCAGCAGGGAAACTAGCGGCGAGCAGTACTTC.

V gene TRBV14 combines with J gene TRBJ2-3; 10 bases line up with TRBD2. CDR1 is SGHDN and CDR2 is FVKESK in the germline V gene. The length of the CDR3 is 17 residues. J was trimmed by 0 bases and V by 2 bases; bases with no gene match: 5. CDR3 DNA sequence: TGTGCCAGCAGCCAACCCAAGACTAGCGGGAGCACAGATACGCAGTATTTT. Its translation: CASSQPKTSGSTDTQYF.

The gene calls are TRBV29-1 and TRBJ2-7; no definite D call. V lost 5 bases and J 3 bases, leaving 11 bases between the germline ends. The CDR3 sequence is 12 residues long. Germline CDR1 reads SQVTM; CDR2 reads ANQGSEA. This CDR3 is CSVSGVLYEQYF. As DNA, the CDR3 is TGCAGCGTTAGTGGGGTCCTCTACGAGCAGTACTTC.

This clone has only one observation. This rearrangement joins TRBV11-2 to TRBJ1-1; a possible D gene is TRBD1 (6 bases). Deletions cut 5 bases from V and 1 base from J, with 20 bases between. The germline V gene encodes CDR1 SGHAT and CDR2 FQNNGV. The CDR3 is 17 amino acids. The CDR3 protein is CASSRTMGDRRNTEAFF. DNA for the CDR3: TGTGCCAGCAGCCGCACCATGGGCGACAGGAGGAACACTGAAGCTTTCTTT.

The genes are TRBV5-8 and TRBJ2-2; 11 positions match TRBD1. Germline CDR1 reads SGHTS; CDR2 reads YDEGEE. The CDR3 has 16 residues. V gave up 4 bases and J gave up 4 bases; unmatched junction bases: 6. CDR3 DNA sequence: TGTGCCAGCAGCCTAGGACAGGGGGCGACCACCGGGGAGCTGTTTTTT. It yields the protein CASSLGQGATTGELFF. Looking up the rest from reference TRBV5-8 and TRBJ2-2 gives the full variable domain: EAGVTQSPTHLIKTRGQQATLRCSPISGHTSVYWYQQALGLGLQFLLWYDEGEERNRGNFPPRFSGRQFPNYSSELNVNALELEDSALYLCASSLGQGATTGELFFGEGSRLTVL.